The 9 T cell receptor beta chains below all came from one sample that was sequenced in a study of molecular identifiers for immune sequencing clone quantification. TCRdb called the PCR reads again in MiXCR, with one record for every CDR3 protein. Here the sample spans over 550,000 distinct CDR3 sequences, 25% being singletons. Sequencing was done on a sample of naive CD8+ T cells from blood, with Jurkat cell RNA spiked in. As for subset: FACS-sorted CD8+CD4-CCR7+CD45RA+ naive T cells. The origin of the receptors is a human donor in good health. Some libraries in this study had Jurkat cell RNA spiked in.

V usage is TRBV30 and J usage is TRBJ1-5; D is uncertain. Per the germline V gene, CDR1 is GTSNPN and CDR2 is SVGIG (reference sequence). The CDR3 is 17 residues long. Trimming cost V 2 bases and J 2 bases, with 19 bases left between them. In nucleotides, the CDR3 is TGTGCCTGGAGTCACTTGGAAAAGGCCCTCGGCAATCAGCCCCAGCATTTT. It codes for CAWSHLEKALGNQPQHF.

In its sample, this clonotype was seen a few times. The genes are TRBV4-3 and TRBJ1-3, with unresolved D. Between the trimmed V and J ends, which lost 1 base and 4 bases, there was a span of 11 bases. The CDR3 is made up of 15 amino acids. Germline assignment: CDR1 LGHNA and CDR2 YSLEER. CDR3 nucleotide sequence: TGCGCCAGCAGCCAAGTAAAGGGATCCGGAAACACCATATATTTT. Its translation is CASSQVKGSGNTIYF.

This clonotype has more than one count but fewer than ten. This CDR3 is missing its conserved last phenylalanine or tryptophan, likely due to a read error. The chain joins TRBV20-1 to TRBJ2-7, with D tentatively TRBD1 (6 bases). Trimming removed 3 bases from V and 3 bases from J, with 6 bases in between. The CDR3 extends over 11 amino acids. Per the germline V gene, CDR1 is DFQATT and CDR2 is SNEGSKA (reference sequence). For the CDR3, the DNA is TGCAGTGCTAGGGACAGCTACGAGCAGTACCTC. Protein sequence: CSARDSYEQYL.

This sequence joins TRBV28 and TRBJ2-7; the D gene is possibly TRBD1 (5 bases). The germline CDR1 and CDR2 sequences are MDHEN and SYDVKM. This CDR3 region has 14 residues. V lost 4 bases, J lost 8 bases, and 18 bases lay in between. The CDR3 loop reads CASSWTTLLDKQYF. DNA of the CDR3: TGTGCCAGCAGTTGGACAACCCTCTTGGACAAGCAGTACTTC.

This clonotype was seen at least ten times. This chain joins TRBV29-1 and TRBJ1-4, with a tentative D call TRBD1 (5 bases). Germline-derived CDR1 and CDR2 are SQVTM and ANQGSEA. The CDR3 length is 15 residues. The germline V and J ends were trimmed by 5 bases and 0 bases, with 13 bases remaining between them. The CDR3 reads CSVQGSFATNEKLFF. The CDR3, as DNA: TGCAGCGTTCAGGGATCCTTTGCAACTAATGAAAAACTGTTTTTT.

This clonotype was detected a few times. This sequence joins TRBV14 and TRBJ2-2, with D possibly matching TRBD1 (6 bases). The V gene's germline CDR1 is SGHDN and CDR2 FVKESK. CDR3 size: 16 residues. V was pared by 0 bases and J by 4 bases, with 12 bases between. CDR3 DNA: TGTGCCAGCAGCCAAGACTTACAGGGACCCACCGGGGAGCTGTTTTTT. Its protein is CASSQDLQGPTGELFF.

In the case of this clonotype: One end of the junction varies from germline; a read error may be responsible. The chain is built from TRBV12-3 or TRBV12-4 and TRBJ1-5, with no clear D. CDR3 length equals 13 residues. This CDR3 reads CASSLGGDQHQHF. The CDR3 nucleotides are TGTGCCAGCAGTTTGGGCGGCGATCAGCACCAGCATTTT.

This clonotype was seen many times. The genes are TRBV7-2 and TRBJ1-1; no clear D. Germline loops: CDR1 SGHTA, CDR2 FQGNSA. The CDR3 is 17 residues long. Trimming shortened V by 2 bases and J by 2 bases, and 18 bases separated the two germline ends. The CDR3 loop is CASSLLYGDRGNTEAFF. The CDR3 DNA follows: TGTGCCAGCAGCTTATTATATGGGGATCGGGGTAACACTGAAGCTTTCTTT.

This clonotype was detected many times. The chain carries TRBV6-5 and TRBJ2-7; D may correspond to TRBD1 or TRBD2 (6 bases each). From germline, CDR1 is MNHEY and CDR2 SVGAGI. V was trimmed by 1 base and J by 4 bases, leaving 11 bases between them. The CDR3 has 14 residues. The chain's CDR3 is CASSYFRGGYEQYF. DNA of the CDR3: TGTGCCAGCAGTTACTTCAGGGGAGGTTACGAGCAGTACTTC.